This is a list of T cell receptor beta chains from one sample in a study of T cell responses to AZD1222 COVID-19 vaccine. The repertoire was sequenced with immunoSEQ multiplex PCR; TCRdb's copy has only in-frame clones and lacks some. The sample holds 100,000 or so clones; around 94% are singletons and the top ten take around 2%. The material was peripheral blood, obtained on day 0 of AZD1222 vaccination. The receptors were gathered from an adult in good health. Both conserved end residues are part of each CDR3. A D gene is named only where the DNA matches it firmly. Size tells how often a clone was seen (once, few, many) or the class of an expanded clone, and some rows leave it out.

cdr3_nt cdr3_aa v_call d_call clone_size j_call
TGTGCCAGCAGCCCCCTTACCTACGAGCAGTACTTC CASSPLTYEQYF TRBV7-6 - - TRBJ2-7
TGTGCCAGCAGTTTAAGTGGAGGAGGCAACTATGGCTACACCTTC CASSLSGGGNYGYTF TRBV27 - - TRBJ1-2
TGTGCCAGCAGTTACTCGGACAATCGGAACACTGAAGCTTTCTTT CASSYSDNRNTEAFF TRBV6-5 - - TRBJ1-1
TGTGCCAGCTCTAGGGAGGACAGGGGTGAGCAGTTCTTC CASSREDRGEQFF TRBV6-4 TRBD1 - TRBJ2-1
TGTGCCAGCTCCTTGGGGGGATATAGCAATCAGCCCCAGCATTTT CASSLGGYSNQPQHF TRBV7-9 - - TRBJ1-5
TGTGCCACCTCGCTCGGACAGAACACTGAAGCTTTCTTT CATSLGQNTEAFF TRBV2 - - TRBJ1-1
TGTGCCAGCGGAGTGTGGGGGAGGGGAAGTTCACCCCTCCACTTT CASGVWGRGSSPLHF TRBV2 - - TRBJ1-6
TGCGCCAGCAGCTTGTCAGGGGGAGACTATGGCTACACCTTC CASSLSGGDYGYTF TRBV5-1 TRBD1 once TRBJ1-2
TGTGCCAGCGCGAGGCGGGGGGGCTCCTACGAGCAGTACTTC CASARRGGSYEQYF TRBV11-2 TRBD2 - TRBJ2-7
TGTGCCAGCAGCTTAGTCGGCGTCGGCGGCAGCTCGCAGTTCTTC CASSLVGVGGSSQFF TRBV7-9 - - TRBJ2-1
TGTGCCAGCAGTACTATCGCTGAAAAACTGTTTTTT CASSTIAEKLFF TRBV28 - - TRBJ1-4
TGTGCCAGCAGCCAGACGGGTGGGGGTGGCTACACCTTC CASSQTGGGGYTF TRBV3-1/TRBV3-2 - - TRBJ1-2
TGTGCCAGCTCACCGGGACGGACTGAAGCTTTCTTT CASSPGRTEAFF TRBV18 - - TRBJ1-1
TGTGCCAGCAGGGCACTAGCTTTACACTCCTACGAGCAGTACTTC CASRALALHSYEQYF TRBV6-5 - - TRBJ2-7
TGCACCAGCAGCCAAGAAATTAGGGGGCCCTTAAAATACGAGCAGTACTTC CTSSQEIRGPLKYEQYF TRBV1 - once TRBJ2-7
TGTGCCAGCAGTGAAGCGGTCAGAACTAATGAAAAACTGTTTTTT CASSEAVRTNEKLFF TRBV2 - - TRBJ1-4
TGTGCCAGCAGTTACCCCGTGCTGGCCGCTGACTATGGCTACACCTTC CASSYPVLAADYGYTF TRBV6-5 - once TRBJ1-2
TGTGCCAGTAGTCAAAAATCTGGAAACACCATATATTTT CASSQKSGNTIYF TRBV19 - once TRBJ1-3
TGTGCCAGCAGATCATGGACCGGTGCGGCCTACGAGCAGTACTTC CASRSWTGAAYEQYF TRBV6-5 - once TRBJ2-7
TGTGCCAGCAGTCACCGCAGGCTCCCCGATTCACCCCTCCACTTT CASSHRRLPDSPLHF TRBV14 - - TRBJ1-6
TGTGCCAGCGGGTCACTCCAGGCGGACTCTGGAAACACCATATATTTT CASGSLQADSGNTIYF TRBV11-2 - - TRBJ1-3
TGCGCCAGCAGCCTCGGGCACAGAGACCCTAAGGTAGATACGCAGTATTTT CASSLGHRDPKVDTQYF TRBV5-1 - - TRBJ2-3
TGTGCCAGCAGCTCCCAGGGGGCCTACGAGCAGTACTTC CASSSQGAYEQYF TRBV5-8 TRBD1 - TRBJ2-7
TGTGCCAGCAGCGCGACAGGAGGGCACACCATATATTTT CASSATGGHTIYF TRBV7-2 - - TRBJ1-3
TGTGCCAGCAGCTCAGGGGGCGGGTCCTCCTACGAGCAGTACTTC CASSSGGGSSYEQYF TRBV11-2 TRBD1 once TRBJ2-7
TGTGCCAGCAGCTGGCTAGCGGGAGGGCCGGAAGATACGCAGTATTTT CASSWLAGGPEDTQYF TRBV5-4 TRBD2 - TRBJ2-3
TGTGCCACACAACCCTCTCGGATTAATTCACCCCTCCACTTT CATQPSRINSPLHF TRBV28 - - TRBJ1-6
TGCGCCAGCAGCTTGCAAGGCGGGGCATTCAATGAGCAGTTCTTC CASSLQGGAFNEQFF TRBV5-1 - - TRBJ2-1
TGTGCCAGCAGTAACAGAGCGGAGCCCACCGGGGAGCTGTTTTTT CASSNRAEPTGELFF TRBV6-2/TRBV6-3 - - TRBJ2-2
TGTGCCTTGGGACTTTCCGACAGTAACTATGGCTACACCTTC CALGLSDSNYGYTF TRBV30 - - TRBJ1-2
TGTGCCAGCAGTTTTTACAGATATAGCAATCAGCCCCAGCATTTT CASSFYRYSNQPQHF TRBV28 - - TRBJ1-5
TGTGCCAGCAGCTTAGGGTGGGTGATGGGTGAGCAGTTCTTC CASSLGWVMGEQFF TRBV11-3 - - TRBJ2-1
TGTGCCAGCAGAAAGGGCAGGGGGGGTCAGCCCCAGCATTTT CASRKGRGGQPQHF TRBV6-5 TRBD1 - TRBJ1-5
TGTGCCAGCAGTGAGGCAGGTCGCGGCTACACCTTC CASSEAGRGYTF TRBV6-1 - - TRBJ1-2
TGTGCCAGCAGCCCCCCAGCTGAAGCTTTCTTT CASSPPAEAFF TRBV21-1 - - TRBJ1-1
TGTGCCAGCAGTTACGGTATAGGATCATTTGACTACGAGCAGTACTTC CASSYGIGSFDYEQYF TRBV6-5 - - TRBJ2-7
TGTGCCAGCAGTGAAGGATGGACGGGTGCTGAGCAGTTCTTC CASSEGWTGAEQFF TRBV6-1 - - TRBJ2-1
TGTGCCAGCAGTTCAGACCGCGCAACTAATGAAAAACTGTTTTTT CASSSDRATNEKLFF TRBV27 - - TRBJ1-4
TGTGCCAGCAGCCCCAAGGGCCCCTACGAGCAGTACTTC CASSPKGPYEQYF TRBV7-9 - - TRBJ2-7
TGTGCCAGCAGTCGTACCTGGGGCACTGAAGCTTTCTTT CASSRTWGTEAFF TRBV6-5 - - TRBJ1-1
TGTGCCTGGAGTATCGGGGATTATGGCTACACCTTC CAWSIGDYGYTF TRBV30 - - TRBJ1-2
TGTGCCAGCAGTTACTCGGCAGGGGGCTCCTACGAGCAGTACTTC CASSYSAGGSYEQYF TRBV6-5 TRBD1 - TRBJ2-7
TGTGCCGCGGGGAACAATGAGCAGTTCTTC CAAGNNEQFF TRBV24-1 - - TRBJ2-1
TGCGCCAGCAGCCAACCCGGGACAGGGAATCAAGGGACCCAGTACTTC CASSQPGTGNQGTQYF TRBV4-1 TRBD1 - TRBJ2-5
TGTGCCAGCAGTTTTGGCTTTGGGACACTCCCCTACGAGCAGTACTTC CASSFGFGTLPYEQYF TRBV28 - - TRBJ2-7
TGCGCCAGCAGCCCCGGGGCGACGGCGGAGACCCAGTACTTC CASSPGATAETQYF TRBV5-1 - once TRBJ2-5
TGCAGCGTTGCAGGGGGCGGTCGCCGGGGGTTTCCCTACGAGCAGTACTTC CSVAGGGRRGFPYEQYF TRBV29-1 TRBD1 - TRBJ2-7
TGTGCCAGCAGTCAAGGGGCACTTGGGCGGGAAGGCGGGGAGACCCAGTACTTC CASSQGALGREGGETQYF TRBV4-2 - - TRBJ2-5
TGTGCCAGCGGAAGACAGCCCGAGGACACCATATATTTT CASGRQPEDTIYF TRBV6-5 - - TRBJ1-3
TGTGCCAGTAGTCCGGCCCGGGCTGAAGCTTTCTTT CASSPARAEAFF TRBV19 - once TRBJ1-1
TGTGCCAGCAGTCTTGTGGAGACCCAGTACTTC CASSLVETQYF TRBV28 - - TRBJ2-5
TGTGCCAGCAGTTACAACCCAGAGACCCAGTACTTC CASSYNPETQYF TRBV6-2/TRBV6-3 - - TRBJ2-5
TGTGCCAGTCAAGTCCCCGGCGTAATGAATAATTCACCCCTCCACTTT CASQVPGVMNNSPLHF TRBV19 - - TRBJ1-6